The 18 T cell receptor beta chains below come from one sample, sequenced in a study of shared clonotypes between healthy human individuals. TCRdb keeps only in-frame clones here, not all; method: immunoSEQ multiplex PCR. The sample carries about 2 million clones, about 95% recorded once. CD8 cells classed as naive were CD45RO-negative and positively selected for CCR7, excluding terminally differentiated effector memory CD45RA+ cells. Material: naive CD8+ T cells sorted from blood. These receptors came from a man between 18 and 29 years old in good health.

This clone was recorded once. The chain links TRBV5-1 to TRBJ1-2; D is possibly TRBD1 (5 bases). The CDR3 totals 15 residues. The ends were cut back, 4 bases at V and 1 base at J, with 14 bases in the middle. CDR1 and CDR2 (germline): SGHRS, YFSETQ. This CDR3 reads CASSRAGLLNYGYTF. The CDR3 DNA is TGCGCCAGCAGCCGGGCAGGGCTTCTTAACTATGGCTACACCTTC.

With regard to this clone: The sample holds other DNA sequences that translate to the same CDR3. This chain joins TRBV5-1 and TRBJ2-2; a possible D gene is TRBD2 (5 bases). Per germline, CDR1 SGHRS and CDR2 YFSETQ. V lost 2 bases and J 7 bases, leaving 6 bases between the germline ends. The CDR3 length is 12 residues. The CDR3 DNA is TGCGCCAGCAGCTTCCGGGACGGGGAGCTGTTTTTT. Its translation: CASSFRDGELFF.

This clone was counted a single time. This chain links TRBV5-6 with TRBJ2-1; 13 positions match TRBD2. CDR1 and CDR2 (germline): SGHDT, YYEEEE. There are 15 residues in the CDR3. V trimming: 4 bases; J trimming: 7 bases; junction bases outside the gene matches: 5. CDR3 region: CASSPGTSGKNEQFF. The CDR3 nucleotides are TGTGCCAGCAGCCCCGGGACTAGCGGGAAAAATGAGCAGTTCTTC.

J is TRBJ2-3 and V is TRBV30, with 9 bases matching TRBD2. CDR1 GTSNPN and CDR2 SVGIG come from the germline V gene (reference sequence). Losses at the gene ends were 3 bases for V and 2 bases for J; bases not matched to a gene: 9. The CDR3 extends over 16 amino acids. CDR3 in DNA: TGTGCCTGGAGGGGGATCGGACTAGCGAACACAGATACGCAGTATTTT. Translation: CAWRGIGLANTDTQYF.

V and J are TRBV6-5 and TRBJ1-6; TRBD1 matches 9 bases. V gave up 5 bases and J gave up 9 bases; unmatched junction bases: 8. This CDR3 is built from 15 residues. From germline, CDR1 is MNHEY and CDR2 SVGAGI. This CDR3 reads CASSTLGQGFSPLHF. For the CDR3, the DNA is TGTGCCAGCAGTACGCTGGGACAGGGCTTTTCACCCCTCCACTTT.

The chain carries TRBV9 and TRBJ2-3, with 8 bases that match TRBD1. Per the germline V gene, CDR1 is SGDLS and CDR2 is YYNGEE. Trimming at V came to 0 bases and at J to 5 bases, leaving 5 bases not matched to a gene. This CDR3 has 15 residues. CDR3 region: CASSVARGPVDTQYF. CDR3 in DNA: TGTGCCAGCAGCGTAGCCAGGGGGCCGGTAGATACGCAGTATTTT.

This clone has a handful of counts. The chain carries TRBV10-1 and TRBJ1-5; 7 positions match TRBD1. Per the germline V gene, CDR1 is WNHNN and CDR2 is SYGVQD (reference sequence). V lost 9 bases to trimming and J lost 7 bases; unmatched junction nucleotides: 9. The CDR3 is made up of 13 amino acids. The CDR3 DNA reads TGCGCCAGGGAGACAGGGCTTCGACAGCCCCAGCATTTT. This gives the protein CARETGLRQPQHF.

DNA of the CDR3: TGCGCCAGCAGCCAAGCGTGGGGCTATGAAAAACTGTTTTTT. This translates into CASSQAWGYEKLFF. This chain uses TRBV4-1 with TRBJ1-4; D is perhaps TRBD1 (5 bases). Between the trimmed V and J ends, which lost 1 base and 6 bases, there was a span of 9 bases. The germline V gene has CDR1 MGHRA and CDR2 YSYEKL. The CDR3 is 14 amino acids.

The V and J genes are TRBV5-1 and TRBJ2-1; D may be TRBD2 (6 bases). Trimming pared 0 bases from V and 4 bases from J, leaving 11 bases between. The germline gives CDR1 SGHRS, CDR2 YFSETQ. The CDR3 is made up of 15 amino acids. CDR3 amino acids: CASSLVGGFYNEQFF. In DNA, the CDR3 is TGCGCCAGCAGCTTGGTGGGAGGATTTTACAATGAGCAGTTCTTC.

Regarding this clone: Within the sample, other DNA sequences also encode this same CDR3. The V gene is TRBV7-2, the J gene TRBJ1-5; D is undetermined. This CDR3 has 12 amino acids. CDR1 SGHTA and CDR2 FQGNSA come from the germline V gene. V lost 4 bases, J lost 3 bases, and 4 bases lay in between. The CDR3 loop reads CASSSYNQPQHF. The CDR3 DNA reads TGTGCCAGCAGCTCCTACAATCAGCCCCAGCATTTT. Based on the CDR3 plus reference TRBV7-2 and TRBJ1-5, the full variable domain is GAGVSQSPSNKVTEKGKDVELRCDPISGHTALYWYRQSLGQGLEFLIYFQGNSAPDKSGLPSDRFSAERTGGSVSTLTIQRTQQEDSAVYLCASSSYNQPQHFGDGTRLSIL.

The chain uses TRBV7-9 and TRBJ2-7; unclear D gene. Germline loops: CDR1 SEHNR, CDR2 FQNEAQ (reference sequence). V lost 2 bases, J lost 0 bases, and 11 bases lay in between. CDR3 length: 15 residues. The CDR3 here is CASSLIGQSSYEQYF. DNA of the CDR3: TGTGCCAGCAGCTTAATAGGGCAGAGCTCCTACGAGCAGTACTTC.

The chain joins TRBV7-6 to TRBJ2-1; TRBD1 or TRBD2 may be the D gene (5 bases each). The germline V and J ends were trimmed by 1 base and 6 bases, with 10 bases remaining between them. The CDR3 loop spans 14 amino acids. Germline CDR1 is SGHVS and CDR2 is FNYEAQ. The CDR3 DNA follows: TGTGCCAGCAGCTTAGGGGGGATTGGCAATGAGCAGTTCTTC. Translated: CASSLGGIGNEQFF.

The chain links TRBV19 to TRBJ1-2; a possible D gene is TRBD1 (6 bases). The CDR3 has 15 residues. The germline CDR1 and CDR2 sequences are LNHDA and SQIVND (reference sequence). Deletions cut 0 bases from V and 3 bases from J, with 11 bases between. The CDR3 sequence: CASSIDGGDYYGYTF. In DNA, the CDR3 is TGTGCCAGTAGTATAGATGGGGGCGATTACTATGGCTACACCTTC.

In regard to this clone: Different DNA sequences within this sample yield the same CDR3. The CDR3 DNA reads as TGTGCCAGTTCCGCTGGACAGGGCTACGAGCAGTACTTC. Translation gives CASSAGQGYEQYF. V usage is TRBV19 and J usage is TRBJ2-7, with 8 bases fitting TRBD1. The CDR3 contains 13 residues. Trimming at V came to 8 bases and at J to 3 bases, leaving 6 bases not matched to a gene. Germline V gene lookup returns CDR1 LNHDA and CDR2 SQIVND (reference sequence). Full variable domain (remainder filled in from reference TRBV19 and TRBJ2-7): DGGITQSPKYLFRKEGQNVTLSCEQNLNHDAMYWYRQDPGQGLRLIYYSQIVNDFQKGDIAEGYSVSREKKESFPLTVTSAQKNPTAFYLCASSAGQGYEQYFGPGTRLTVT.

The chain uses TRBV21-1 and TRBJ2-7; TRBD1 was called by the table and not checked on the DNA. TRBV21-1 constitutes a pseudogene. The CDR3 sequence is 15 residues long. CDR3 in DNA: TGTGCCAGCAGCAAAGTTGGGGCCTCCTCGCGGGAGCAGTACTTC. This sequence encodes CASSKVGASSREQYF.

With regard to this clone: Other DNA sequences within the sample encode an identical CDR3. V is TRBV9 and J is TRBJ1-5; TRBD1 aligns across 8 bases. J gave up 2 bases and V 3 bases, and 4 bases lay outside the gene matches. This CDR3 has 15 amino acids. Looked up from germline, CDR1 is SGDLS and CDR2 is YYNGEE. CDR3 region: CASSALGQGNQPQHF. In nucleotides, the CDR3 is TGTGCCAGCAGCGCCCTGGGACAGGGCAATCAGCCCCAGCATTTT.

The chain couples TRBV27 to TRBJ1-5; possible D gene TRBD1, 6 bases. The CDR3 loop spans 18 amino acids. Trimming pared 5 bases from V and 1 base from J, leaving 21 bases between. The germline V gene has CDR1 MNHEY and CDR2 SMNVEV (reference sequence). The CDR3 DNA reads as TGTGCCAGCAGTACGGGATGGTCACAGGGTGTGAGCAATCAGCCCCAGCATTTT. It is translated as CASSTGWSQGVSNQPQHF.

Remarks on this clone: The sample holds other DNA sequences that translate to the same CDR3. The gene calls are TRBV5-1 and TRBJ2-3; D is perhaps TRBD1 (8 bases). Germline V lookup: CDR1 SGHRS, CDR2 YFSETQ. The CDR3 runs to 15 residues. V was trimmed by 4 bases and J by 3 bases, leaving 15 bases between them. This CDR3 is CASSPGQGGTDTQYF. CDR3 DNA: TGCGCCAGCAGCCCTGGACAGGGAGGGACAGATACGCAGTATTTT.